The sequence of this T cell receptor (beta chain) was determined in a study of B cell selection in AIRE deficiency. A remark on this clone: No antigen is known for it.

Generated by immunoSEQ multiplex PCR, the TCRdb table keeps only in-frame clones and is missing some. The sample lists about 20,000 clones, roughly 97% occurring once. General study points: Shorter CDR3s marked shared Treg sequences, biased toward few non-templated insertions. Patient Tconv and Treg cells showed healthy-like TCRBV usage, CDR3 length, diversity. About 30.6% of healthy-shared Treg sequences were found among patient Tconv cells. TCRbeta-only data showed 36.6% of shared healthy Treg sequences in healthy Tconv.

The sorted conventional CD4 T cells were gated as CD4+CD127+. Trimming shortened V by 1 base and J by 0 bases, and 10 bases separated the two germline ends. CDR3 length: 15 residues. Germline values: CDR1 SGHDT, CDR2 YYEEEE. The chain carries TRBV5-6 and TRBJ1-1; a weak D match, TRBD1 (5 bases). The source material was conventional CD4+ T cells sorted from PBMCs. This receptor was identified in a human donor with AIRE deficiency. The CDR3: CASSLLGGMNTEAFF. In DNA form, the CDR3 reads TGTGCCAGCAGCTTGCTGGGGGGGATGAACACTGAAGCTTTCTTT.